A selection of T cell receptor beta chains follows, all from one sample in a study of blood T cell repertoires in COVID-19. Profiled with immunoSEQ multiplex PCR; TCRdb holds only in-frame clones, not every one. The sample lists hundreds of thousands of clones, roughly nine tenths occurring once. The source material was PBMCs or T cells enriched from blood (not recorded which). The source of these receptors is a man between 25 and 39 years old who had recovered from COVID-19. CDR3s include the opening cysteine and the closing phenylalanine or tryptophan. Fields, in order: J gene, D gene, V gene, clone size, CDR3 protein, CDR3 DNA. D genes are given only for firm matches. Clone size, where shown, is once, few, many, or a class for clones that have expanded.

TRBJ2-7 | TRBD2 | TRBV28 | once | CASNIAGGIYEQYF | TGTGCCAGTAACATAGCGGGAGGTATTTACGAGCAGTACTTC
TRBJ2-5 | NA | TRBV18 | NA | CASSALGATETQYF | TGTGCCAGCTCAGCACTGGGGGCTACGGAGACCCAGTACTTC
TRBJ1-2 | NA | TRBV2 | NA | CASSDPAKDINYGYTF | TGTGCCAGCAGCGATCCCGCTAAAGATATTAACTATGGCTACACCTTC
TRBJ1-1 | NA | TRBV27 | few | CASSSTGFTEAFF | TGTGCCAGCAGTTCTACAGGGTTCACTGAAGCTTTCTTT
TRBJ2-7 | TRBD2 | TRBV28 | NA | CASRRAGTSVHEQYF | TGTGCCAGCAGACGAGCCGGGACTAGCGTCCACGAGCAGTACTTC
TRBJ2-1 | NA | TRBV12-3/TRBV12-4 | few | CASGKRTYNEQFF | TGTGCCAGCGGTAAGCGCACCTACAATGAGCAGTTCTTC
TRBJ2-1 | TRBD1 | TRBV5-1 | NA | CASSFRDRGFDEQFF | TGCGCCAGCAGCTTTCGGGACAGGGGATTCGATGAGCAGTTCTTC
TRBJ2-1 | TRBD2 | TRBV11-2 | NA | CASSTMTSGGLYEQFF | TGTGCCAGCAGCACAATGACTAGCGGGGGTTTGTATGAGCAGTTCTTC
TRBJ1-1 | NA | TRBV19 | once | CASSIDRENTEAFF | TGTGCCAGTAGTATAGACAGGGAGAACACTGAAGCTTTCTTT
TRBJ2-3 | TRBD2 | TRBV7-8 | NA | CASSLLLTSGSVPDTQYF | TGTGCCAGCAGCCTACTCCTCACTAGCGGGAGCGTCCCAGATACGCAGTATTTT
TRBJ1-1 | TRBD1 | TRBV11-3 | NA | CASSLVLFVQGGTEAFF | TGTGCCAGCAGCTTAGTGTTGTTTGTACAGGGGGGCACTGAAGCTTTCTTT
TRBJ2-3 | TRBD2 | TRBV7-9 | NA | CASSWIAGAGDTQYF | TGTGCCAGCAGTTGGATAGCGGGAGCCGGAGATACGCAGTATTTT
TRBJ1-6 | NA | TRBV30 | NA | CAWTSTVGPSPLHF | TGTGCCTGGACCTCGACAGTGGGCCCTTCACCCCTCCACTTT
TRBJ2-7 | NA | TRBV7-6 | NA | CASSLAEVGEQYF | TGTGCCAGCAGCTTAGCGGAGGTTGGCGAGCAGTACTTC
TRBJ1-2 | NA | TRBV5-1 | NA | CASSPGDSTGPYGYTF | TGCGCCAGCAGCCCTGGAGACTCGACAGGACCCTATGGCTACACCTTC
TRBJ2-2 | NA | TRBV28 | NA | CASSLSEGFGTGELFF | TGTGCCAGCAGTTTATCCGAAGGATTCGGGACCGGGGAGCTGTTTTTT
TRBJ1-3 | NA | TRBV5-6 | many | CASNGAGAGNTIYF | TGTGCCAGCAATGGAGCGGGAGCCGGAAACACCATATATTTT
TRBJ1-5 | TRBD1 | TRBV7-2 | NA | CASSLEGTGHYNQPQHF | TGTGCCAGCAGCTTAGAAGGGACAGGGCACTACAATCAGCCCCAGCATTTT
TRBJ1-1 | NA | TRBV7-9 | NA | CASSSRQVREAFF | TGTGCCAGCAGCTCCCGACAGGTACGGGAAGCTTTCTTT
TRBJ2-2 | NA | TRBV28 | NA | CASSLGQNTGELFF | TGTGCCAGCAGTTTAGGACAGAACACCGGGGAGCTGTTTTTT
TRBJ1-2 | TRBD1 | TRBV28 | NA | CASSWPGQGASFDYGYTF | TGTGCCAGCAGTTGGCCGGGACAGGGGGCCAGCTTTGACTATGGCTACACCTTC
TRBJ2-1 | TRBD2 | TRBV11-2 | NA | CASSLRLAEGYNEQFF | TGTGCCAGCAGCTTGAGACTAGCGGAGGGTTACAATGAGCAGTTCTTC
TRBJ2-1 | TRBD2 | TRBV4-1 | NA | CASSQDQEGRLAGGEQFF | TGCGCCAGCAGCCAAGATCAGGAGGGGCGACTAGCGGGAGGGGAGCAGTTCTTC
TRBJ2-7 | TRBD2 | TRBV13 | once | CASSLGLPPYEQYF | TGTGCCAGCAGCCTGGGACTACCACCCTACGAGCAGTACTTC
TRBJ1-1 | NA | TRBV9 | NA | CASSATGRTEAFF | TGTGCCAGCAGCGCGACAGGACGGACTGAAGCTTTCTTT
TRBJ1-2 | NA | TRBV24-1 | NA | CATSAGRGARYGYTF | TGTGCCACCAGTGCCGGGCGGGGGGCTCGGTATGGTTACACCTTC
TRBJ1-5 | NA | TRBV6-5 | few | CASSPTGTLSQPQHF | TGTGCCAGCAGCCCAACAGGGACGTTGAGTCAGCCCCAGCATTTT
TRBJ2-3 | NA | TRBV11-2 | NA | CASKEQRYTDTQYF | TGTGCCAGTAAAGAACAGAGATACACAGATACGCAGTATTTT
TRBJ2-7 | NA | TRBV9 | NA | CASSPFGGLGYEQYF | TGTGCCAGCAGCCCCTTCGGGGGGCTTGGCTACGAGCAGTACTTC
TRBJ1-1 | NA | TRBV7-9 | NA | CASSLYRAYEAFF | TGTGCCAGCAGCCTGTACAGGGCCTATGAAGCTTTCTTT
TRBJ1-2 | TRBD1 | TRBV30 | NA | CAWRDRTLYGYTF | TGTGCCTGGCGGGACAGGACTCTTTATGGCTACACCTTC
TRBJ2-1 | NA | TRBV21-1 | NA | CASFRVYNEQFF | TGTGCCAGCTTTCGGGTGTACAATGAGCAGTTCTTC
TRBJ2-3 | NA | TRBV7-2 | NA | CASSLFTPRSGSTDTQYF | TGTGCCAGCAGCTTATTCACCCCCCGTAGCGGAAGCACAGATACGCAGTATTTT
TRBJ2-3 | TRBD2 | TRBV3-1/TRBV3-2 | NA | CASSQLAGVEDTQYF | TGTGCCAGCAGCCAGTTGGCGGGAGTTGAAGATACGCAGTATTTT
TRBJ2-7 | NA | TRBV11-3 | NA | CASSLSGQGVSEQYF | TGTGCCAGCAGCTTAAGTGGGCAGGGTGTGAGCGAGCAGTACTTC
TRBJ1-4 | NA | TRBV5-1 | once | CASSAGDSAEKLFF | TGCGCCAGCAGCGCGGGGGACTCGGCTGAAAAACTGTTTTTT
TRBJ2-3 | TRBD2 | TRBV24-1 | NA | CATSDRTSGRDTQYF | TGTGCCACCAGTGACAGGACTAGCGGGAGGGATACGCAGTATTTT
TRBJ1-1 | NA | TRBV28 | NA | CASRSQRGTNTEAFF | TGTGCCAGCAGATCCCAACGGGGGACGAACACTGAAGCTTTCTTT
TRBJ1-2 | TRBD1 | TRBV28 | NA | CASSLGTGGGGYTF | TGTGCCAGCAGTTTGGGGACAGGGGGCGGTGGCTACACCTTC
TRBJ2-2 | TRBD1 | TRBV11-3 | NA | CASSPGQGWTGELFF | TGTGCCAGCAGCCCGGGACAGGGTTGGACCGGGGAGCTGTTTTTT
TRBJ2-3 | NA | TRBV2 | few | CASRFRVGDTQYF | TGTGCCAGCAGGTTCAGGGTGGGGGATACGCAGTATTTT
TRBJ1-5 | NA | TRBV2 | NA | CASRRNHDQPQHF | TGTGCCAGCAGGAGGAATCATGATCAGCCCCAGCATTTT
TRBJ1-2 | TRBD1 | TRBV6-5 | NA | CASSLDGQGEYGYTF | TGTGCCAGCAGTCTCGACGGACAGGGAGAGTATGGCTACACCTTC
TRBJ1-5 | NA | TRBV7-2 | NA | CASSSRLDQPQHF | TGTGCCAGCAGCAGCCGATTGGATCAGCCCCAGCATTTT
TRBJ1-2 | NA | TRBV2 | NA | CASSAGYGYTF | TGTGCCAGCAGCGCAGGGTATGGCTACACCTTC
TRBJ2-2 | TRBD2 | TRBV10-1 | NA | CASSESTGLALNTGELFF | TGCGCCAGCAGTGAGTCGACAGGACTAGCGTTGAACACCGGGGAGCTGTTTTTT
TRBJ1-5 | NA | TRBV28 | few | CASSLDQRGSQPQHF | TGTGCCAGCAGTTTAGATCAGCGGGGCTCTCAGCCCCAGCATTTT
TRBJ1-4 | TRBD1 | TRBV3-1/TRBV3-2 | NA | CASSQDYGTGNEKLFF | TGTGCCAGCAGCCAAGATTACGGGACAGGGAATGAAAAACTGTTTTTT
TRBJ1-1 | TRBD1 | TRBV18 | NA | CASSPIGSTGSTEAFF | TGTGCCAGCTCACCAATTGGGTCGACAGGGAGTACTGAAGCTTTCTTT
TRBJ2-5 | NA | TRBV9 | NA | CASSLAPSSETQYF | TGTGCCAGCAGCCTAGCCCCCAGTTCAGAGACCCAGTACTTC
TRBJ1-2 | NA | TRBV25-1 | once | CASSEPDSTFRGYTF | TGTGCCAGCAGTGAACCGGACAGCACCTTCCGGGGCTACACCTTC
TRBJ2-2 | TRBD2 | TRBV3-1/TRBV3-2 | NA | CASSHGTSGRTIGELFF | TGTGCCAGCAGCCACGGGACTAGCGGGAGAACGATCGGGGAGCTGTTTTTT
TRBJ2-1 | NA | TRBV6-5 | NA | CASSYSRFGTTNEQFF | TGTGCCAGCAGTTACTCGAGGTTTGGGACAACGAATGAGCAGTTCTTC